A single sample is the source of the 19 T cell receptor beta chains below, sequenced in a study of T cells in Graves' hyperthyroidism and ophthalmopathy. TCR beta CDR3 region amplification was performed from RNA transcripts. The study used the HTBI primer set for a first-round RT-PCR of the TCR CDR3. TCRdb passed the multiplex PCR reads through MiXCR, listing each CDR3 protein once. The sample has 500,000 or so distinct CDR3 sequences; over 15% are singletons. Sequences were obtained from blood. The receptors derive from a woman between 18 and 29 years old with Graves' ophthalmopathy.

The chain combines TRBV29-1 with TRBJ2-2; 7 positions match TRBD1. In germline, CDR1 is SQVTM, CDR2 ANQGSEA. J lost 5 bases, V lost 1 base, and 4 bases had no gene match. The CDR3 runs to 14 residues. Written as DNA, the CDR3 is TGCAGCGTTGAAGGACAGGGTAGGACCGGGGAGCTGTTTTTT. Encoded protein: CSVEGQGRTGELFF.

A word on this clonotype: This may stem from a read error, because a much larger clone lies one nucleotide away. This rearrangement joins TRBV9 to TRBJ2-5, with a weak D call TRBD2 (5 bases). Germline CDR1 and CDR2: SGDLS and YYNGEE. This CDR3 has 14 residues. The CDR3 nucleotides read TGTGCCAGCAACGTAGCTGGCGGCGGGGAGACCCAGTACTTC. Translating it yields CASNVAGGGETQYF.

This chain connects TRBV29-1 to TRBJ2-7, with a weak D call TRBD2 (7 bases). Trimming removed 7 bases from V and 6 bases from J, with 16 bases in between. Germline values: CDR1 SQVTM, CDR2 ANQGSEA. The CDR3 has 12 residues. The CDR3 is CSGHGGAGEQYF. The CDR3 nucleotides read TGCAGCGGCCATGGGGGGGCAGGCGAGCAGTACTTC.

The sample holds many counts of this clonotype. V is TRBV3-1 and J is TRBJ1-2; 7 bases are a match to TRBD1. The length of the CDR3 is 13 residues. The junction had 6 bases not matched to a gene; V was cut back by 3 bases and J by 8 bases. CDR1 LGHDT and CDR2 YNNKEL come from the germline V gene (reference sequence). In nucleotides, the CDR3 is TGTGCCAGCAGCCATGCCAGGGGGGACGGCTACACCTTC. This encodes CASSHARGDGYTF.

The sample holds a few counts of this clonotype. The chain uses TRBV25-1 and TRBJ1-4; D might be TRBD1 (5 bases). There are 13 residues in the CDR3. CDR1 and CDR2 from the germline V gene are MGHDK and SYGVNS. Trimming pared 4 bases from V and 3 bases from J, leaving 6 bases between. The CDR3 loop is CASSGQSNEKLFF. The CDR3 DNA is TGTGCCAGCAGTGGACAGTCTAATGAAAAACTGTTTTTT.

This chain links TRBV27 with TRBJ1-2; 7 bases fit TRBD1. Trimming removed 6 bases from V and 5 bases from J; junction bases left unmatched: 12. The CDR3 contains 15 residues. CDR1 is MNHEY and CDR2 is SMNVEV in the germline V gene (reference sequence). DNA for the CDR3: TGTGCCAGCAGGTTTTGGGACAGCGTCTGGTATGGCTACACCTTC. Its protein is CASRFWDSVWYGYTF.

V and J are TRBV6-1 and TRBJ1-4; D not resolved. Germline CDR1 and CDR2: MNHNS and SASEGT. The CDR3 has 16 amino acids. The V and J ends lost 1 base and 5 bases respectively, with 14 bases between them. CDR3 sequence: CASSEESLLANEKLFF. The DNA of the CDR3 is TGTGCCAGCAGTGAAGAGTCGCTGTTAGCGAATGAAAAACTGTTTTTT.

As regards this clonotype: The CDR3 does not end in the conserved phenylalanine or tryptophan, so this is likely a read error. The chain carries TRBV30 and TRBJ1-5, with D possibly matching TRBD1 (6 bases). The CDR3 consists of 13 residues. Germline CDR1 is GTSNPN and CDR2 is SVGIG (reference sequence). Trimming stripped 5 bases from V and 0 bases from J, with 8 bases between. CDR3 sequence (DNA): TGTGCCTGGGCAGGGGATAGCAATCAGCCCCAGCATTCT. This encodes CAWAGDSNQPQHS.

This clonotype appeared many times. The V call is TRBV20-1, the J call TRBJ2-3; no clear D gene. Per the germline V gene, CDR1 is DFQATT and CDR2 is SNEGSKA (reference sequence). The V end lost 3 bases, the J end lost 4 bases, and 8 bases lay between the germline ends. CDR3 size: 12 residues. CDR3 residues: CSASLGSDTQYF. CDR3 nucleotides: TGCAGTGCTAGCTTAGGTTCAGATACGCAGTATTTT.

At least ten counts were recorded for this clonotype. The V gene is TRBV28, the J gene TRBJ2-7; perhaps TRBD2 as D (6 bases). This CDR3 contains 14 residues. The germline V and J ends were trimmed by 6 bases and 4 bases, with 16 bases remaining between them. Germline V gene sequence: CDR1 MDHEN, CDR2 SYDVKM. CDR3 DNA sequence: TGTGCCAGCAGCTTCAGGATAGCGGATTACGAGCAGTACTTC. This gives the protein CASSFRIADYEQYF. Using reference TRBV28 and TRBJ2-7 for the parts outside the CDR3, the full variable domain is DVKVTQSSRYLVKRTGEKVFLECVQDMDHENMFWYRQDPGLGLRLIYFSYDVKMKEKGDIPEGYSVSREKKERFSLILESASTNQTSMYLCASSFRIADYEQYFGPGTRLTVT.

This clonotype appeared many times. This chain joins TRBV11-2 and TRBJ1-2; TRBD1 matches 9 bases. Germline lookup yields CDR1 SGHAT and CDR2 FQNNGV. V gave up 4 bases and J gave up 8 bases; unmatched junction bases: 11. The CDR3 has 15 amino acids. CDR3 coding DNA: TGTGCCAGCAGCTCCCCGCTAGGGACAGGGACCGGCTACACCTTC. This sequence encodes CASSSPLGTGTGYTF.

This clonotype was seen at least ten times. The CDR3 nucleotides read TGTGCCAGCAGTTCATTAATAGGGGGCGGTGGCTACACCTTC. Translation gives CASSSLIGGGGYTF. The rearrangement joins TRBV28 to TRBJ1-2, with TRBD1 matching 7 bases. Germline CDR1 reads MDHEN; CDR2 reads SYDVKM. The CDR3 consists of 14 residues. V shed 4 bases and J 7 bases; nucleotides not matched to a gene: 9.

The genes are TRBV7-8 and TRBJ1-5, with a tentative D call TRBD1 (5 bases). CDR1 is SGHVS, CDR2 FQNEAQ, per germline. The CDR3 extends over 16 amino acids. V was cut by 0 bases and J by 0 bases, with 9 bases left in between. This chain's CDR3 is CASSLAVRGSNQPQHF. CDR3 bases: TGTGCCAGCAGCTTAGCGGTTAGGGGTAGCAATCAGCCCCAGCATTTT.

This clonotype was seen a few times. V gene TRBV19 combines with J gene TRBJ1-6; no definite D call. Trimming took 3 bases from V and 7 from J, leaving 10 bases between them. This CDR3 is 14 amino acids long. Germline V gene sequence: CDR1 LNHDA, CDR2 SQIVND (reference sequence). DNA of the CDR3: TGTGCCAGTAGTATCCGGGAAGGGAATTCACCCCTCCACTTT. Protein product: CASSIREGNSPLHF. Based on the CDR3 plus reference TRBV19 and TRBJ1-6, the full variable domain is DGGITQSPKYLFRKEGQNVTLSCEQNLNHDAMYWYRQDPGQGLRLIYYSQIVNDFQKGDIAEGYSVSREKKESFPLTVTSAQKNPTAFYLCASSIREGNSPLHFGNGTRLTVT.

The DNA for the CDR3 is TGTGCCACCAGTGATTTTAACCAGGGTAGCGGATCGGATACGCAGTATTTT. Translated: CATSDFNQGSGSDTQYF. This chain joins TRBV24-1 and TRBJ2-3, with D perhaps TRBD2 (6 bases). The CDR3 extends over 17 amino acids. Between the trimmed V and J ends, which lost 1 base and 6 bases, there was a span of 19 bases. CDR1 is KGHDR, CDR2 SFDVKD, per germline.

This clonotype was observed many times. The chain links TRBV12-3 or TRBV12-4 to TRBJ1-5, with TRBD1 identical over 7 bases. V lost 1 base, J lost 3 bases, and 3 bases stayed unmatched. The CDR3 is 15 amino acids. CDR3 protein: CASSLGGGDNQPQHF. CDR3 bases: TGTGCCAGCAGTTTAGGAGGGGGCGACAATCAGCCCCAGCATTTT.

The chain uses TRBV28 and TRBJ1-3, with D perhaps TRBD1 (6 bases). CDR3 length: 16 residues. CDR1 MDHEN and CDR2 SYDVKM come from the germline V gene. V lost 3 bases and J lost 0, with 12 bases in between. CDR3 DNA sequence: TGTGCCAGCAGTTTCGGCAGGGGTTTCTCTGGAAACACCATATATTTT. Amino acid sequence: CASSFGRGFSGNTIYF. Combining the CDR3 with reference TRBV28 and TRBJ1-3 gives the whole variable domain DVKVTQSSRYLVKRTGEKVFLECVQDMDHENMFWYRQDPGLGLRLIYFSYDVKMKEKGDIPEGYSVSREKKERFSLILESASTNQTSMYLCASSFGRGFSGNTIYFGEGSWLTVV.

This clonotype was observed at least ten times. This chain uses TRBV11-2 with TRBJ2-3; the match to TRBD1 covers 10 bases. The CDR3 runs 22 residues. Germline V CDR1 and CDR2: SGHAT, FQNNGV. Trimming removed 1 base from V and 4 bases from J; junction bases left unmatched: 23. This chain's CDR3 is CASSLALTQRRDRGRIADTQYF. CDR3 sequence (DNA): TGTGCCAGCAGCTTAGCCTTGACCCAAAGAAGAGACAGGGGGCGCATCGCAGATACGCAGTATTTT.

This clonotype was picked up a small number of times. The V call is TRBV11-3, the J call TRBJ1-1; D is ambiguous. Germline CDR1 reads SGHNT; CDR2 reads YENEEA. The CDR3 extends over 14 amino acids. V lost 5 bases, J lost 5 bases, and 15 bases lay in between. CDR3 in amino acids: CASSLSRRGTEAFF. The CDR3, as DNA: TGTGCCAGCAGCCTAAGCCGCCGTGGAACTGAAGCTTTCTTT.